This is a list of T cell receptor beta chains from one sample in a study of blood T cells in healthy people across ages. TCRdb itself ran the 5' RACE reads through MiXCR, one entry per CDR3 protein. The data contain 600,000 to 850,000 distinct CDR3 sequences, roughly 45% of them seen just once; the ten biggest clones take up 20% to 25%. Sample: blood. These receptors were collected from a woman aged 60-75 years in good health. CDR3s include the opening cysteine and the closing phenylalanine or tryptophan. Fields, in order: CDR3 DNA, CDR3 protein, V gene, D gene, J gene, clone size. The D gene is left open where the match is weak. Some rows mark clone size as missing; the rest say once, few, many or name a class of expanded clone.

TGCAGTGCTAGAGTTTGGACAGGGCCCTACGAGCAGTACTTC,CSARVWTGPYEQYF,TRBV20-1,TRBD1,TRBJ2-7,once
TGCGCCAGCAGCTCGGGGGACAGTTCGAAGGAGCAGTACTTC,CASSSGDSSKEQYF,TRBV5-1,NA,TRBJ2-7,many
TGTGCCAGCAGCGTTTCCGGGACAGGGTGGGAGACCCAGTACTTC,CASSVSGTGWETQYF,TRBV9,TRBD1,TRBJ2-5,NA
TGCGCCAGCAGCTTGGGGTCTAGCGGGAGTGATGATGAGCAGTTCTTC,CASSLGSSGSDDEQFF,TRBV5-1,TRBD2,TRBJ2-1,few
TGTGCCAGCAGCTTAGGTGGCGGGAAAACTGAAGCTTTCTTT,CASSLGGGKTEAFF,TRBV7-2,NA,TRBJ1-1,NA
TGTGCCAGCGGGACTAGCGGGAGTAGGAATGAGCAGTTCTTC,CASGTSGSRNEQFF,TRBV6-5,TRBD2,TRBJ2-1,NA
TGTGCCAGCAGCCAAGAATGGGGAGTTTATAATTCACCCCTCCACTTT,CASSQEWGVYNSPLHF,TRBV4-2,NA,TRBJ1-6,NA
TGTGCCAGCAGCCAAGGGAGGGTAAGGACGAATGAGCAGTTCTTC,CASSQGRVRTNEQFF,TRBV3-1,NA,TRBJ2-1,once
TGCAGCGTTGCAACTAGCGGGAAACTTAGGAACGAGCAGTACTTC,CSVATSGKLRNEQYF,TRBV29-1,TRBD2,TRBJ2-7,few
TGCGCCAGCAGCGCCACAGATTACACTGAAGCTTTCTTT,CASSATDYTEAFF,TRBV5-1,NA,TRBJ1-1,few
TGCGCCAGCAGCTCATGGCCCATTGGCGAGCAGTTCTTC,CASSSWPIGEQFF,TRBV5-1,NA,TRBJ2-1,NA
TGCAGTGCTCCCGGACTAGCGGGACTTTTTTCCTACAATGAGCAGTTCTTC,CSAPGLAGLFSYNEQFF,TRBV20-1,TRBD2,TRBJ2-1,few
TGTGCCAGCAGCTTAGCGCTTAGCGGTGAGCAGTTCTTC,CASSLALSGEQFF,TRBV7-8,NA,TRBJ2-1,NA
TGTGCCAGCAGCCAGCGGGAGGGGAACGAGCAGTACTTC,CASSQREGNEQYF,TRBV3-1,TRBD2,TRBJ2-7,NA
TGTGCCAGCAGTTACTCTCCAGGGGGAGGTGAAAAACTGTTTTTT,CASSYSPGGGEKLFF,TRBV6-5,TRBD1,TRBJ1-4,NA
TGTGCCAACTCACGTCCTCTGGCGAACTCCTACAATGAGCAGTTCTTC,CANSRPLANSYNEQFF,TRBV18,NA,TRBJ2-1,NA
TGCAGCGTTAGCCGGGACAGGTATGGCGAGCAGTACTTC,CSVSRDRYGEQYF,TRBV29-1,TRBD1,TRBJ2-7,NA
TGTGCCAGCAGCTTAGCCTGGACAGCTGGGGCCAACGTCCTGACTTTC,CASSLAWTAGANVLTF,TRBV7-6,NA,TRBJ2-6,NA
TGCGCCAGCAGCCATCCCTCGGGGCGGGGGATCCCTAGCACAGATACGCAGTATTTT,CASSHPSGRGIPSTDTQYF,TRBV4-1,TRBD2,TRBJ2-3,NA
TGTGCCAGCTCAGCAACCGGGACTAGCGGCTACGAGCAGTACTTC,CASSATGTSGYEQYF,TRBV18,TRBD2,TRBJ2-7,once
TGTGCCAGCACCCTGACCGGGACAACCGGCCACGAGCAGTACTTC,CASTLTGTTGHEQYF,TRBV2,NA,TRBJ2-7,NA
TGTGCCAGCAGCCCCGGGGCAAGATCCTACGAGCAGTACTTC,CASSPGARSYEQYF,TRBV12-3/TRBV12-4,NA,TRBJ2-7,NA
TGTGCCAGCAGTTCCGCACTAGCGGGAGTCAATGAGCAGTTCTTC,CASSSALAGVNEQFF,TRBV12-3/TRBV12-4,TRBD2,TRBJ2-1,many
TGTGCCAGCAGCCCGTCGGGACAGGGATGGCAGCCCCAGCATTTT,CASSPSGQGWQPQHF,TRBV7-9,TRBD1,TRBJ1-5,NA
TGCAGTGTAAAGGAGGATACGCGGCCAGATACGCAGTATTTT,CSVKEDTRPDTQYF,TRBV20-1,NA,TRBJ2-3,few
TGTGCCAGCAGTTTATGGGACCGGGGCTACACCTTC,CASSLWDRGYTF,TRBV12-3/TRBV12-4,NA,TRBJ1-2,few
TGTGCCACCAGTGACGGGACAGCGTACCAAGAGACCCAGTACTTC,CATSDGTAYQETQYF,TRBV24-1,TRBD1,TRBJ2-5,few
TGTGCCAGCAGCCAAGCGGTTAGGAGTTACGAGCAGTACTTC,CASSQAVRSYEQYF,TRBV3-1,NA,TRBJ2-7,few
TGTGCCAGCAGCCCTTCGGGGACTATCGGTGAGCAGTTCTTC,CASSPSGTIGEQFF,TRBV7-2,TRBD2,TRBJ2-1,many
TGCAGTGCCCCTAGGGACAGGGGGCAGGCCCAGTACTTC,CSAPRDRGQAQYF,TRBV20-1,TRBD1,TRBJ2-5,NA
TGCGCCAGCAGCCCTGGGACATCCTATAACTATGGCTACACCTTC,CASSPGTSYNYGYTF,TRBV5-1,NA,TRBJ1-2,many
TGTGCCAGCAGTTTCCGGACTAGCGGGGGGTCCTACAATGAGCAGTTCTTC,CASSFRTSGGSYNEQFF,TRBV12-3/TRBV12-4,TRBD2,TRBJ2-1,few
TGCGCCAGCAGCACCAGTCCGGGGGGGCGCGCAGATACGCAGTATTTT,CASSTSPGGRADTQYF,TRBV5-1,TRBD2,TRBJ2-3,NA
TGCAGTGGGACGCTTGGGGGTGGCGGGAGGGCCTTCTACAATGAGCAGTACTTC,CSGTLGGGGRAFYNEQYF,TRBV20-1,TRBD2,TRBJ2-7,NA
TGTGCCAGCAGTTACGTTAGAAAAGAGACCCAGTACTTC,CASSYVRKETQYF,TRBV6-6,NA,TRBJ2-5,few
TGTGCCAGCAGCTGGGACAGCCGGGGTGTCGGGGAGCTGTTTTTT,CASSWDSRGVGELFF,TRBV5-6,TRBD1,TRBJ2-2,NA
TGCGCCAGCAGCCAAGACGAAGGACAGGGCGGCTATGGCTACACCTTC,CASSQDEGQGGYGYTF,TRBV4-3,TRBD1,TRBJ1-2,NA
TGTGCCAGCAGGGGGGGCCAGGGTGGATACGAGCAGTACTTC,CASRGGQGGYEQYF,TRBV6-1,NA,TRBJ2-7,few
TGCAGTGCTAGAGATAGGGACAGGGGTGAGAACTATGGCTACACCTTC,CSARDRDRGENYGYTF,TRBV20-1,TRBD1,TRBJ1-2,NA
TGTGCCATCAGTGATCGGAGCATCCAAGAGACCCAGTACTTC,CAISDRSIQETQYF,TRBV10-3,NA,TRBJ2-5,NA
TGTGCCAGCAGCCAAGACACCACGGATTATAATTCACCCCTCCACTTT,CASSQDTTDYNSPLHF,TRBV4-2,NA,TRBJ1-6,NA
TGTGCCAGCAGCGTAGGTAGACTACCTTACGAGCAGTACTTC,CASSVGRLPYEQYF,TRBV7-2,NA,TRBJ2-7,few
TGCGCCAGCGGATATACTAGCGGAACGAACACCGGGGAGCTGTTTTTT,CASGYTSGTNTGELFF,TRBV5-1,TRBD2,TRBJ2-2,NA
TGTGCCAGTAGTAGGAAGTCCGGACAGGGTTTGTACGAGCAGTACTTC,CASSRKSGQGLYEQYF,TRBV19,TRBD1,TRBJ2-7,few
TGTGCCAGCAGTCTACAGGGAAATGTGGATCAGCCCCAGCATTTT,CASSLQGNVDQPQHF,TRBV5-6,NA,TRBJ1-5,few
TGTGCCAGCAGATCCGGCCGGGACAGGGCCCAAGGGAACTATGGCTACACCTTC,CASRSGRDRAQGNYGYTF,TRBV12-3/TRBV12-4,TRBD1,TRBJ1-2,NA
TGCAGTGCGAAACCAGGGGGTAGCGGGGATTACGAGCAGTACTTC,CSAKPGGSGDYEQYF,TRBV20-1,NA,TRBJ2-7,NA
TGTGCCAGCAGCGTAGCGGCTAGTAATTTCTACGAGCAGTACTTC,CASSVAASNFYEQYF,TRBV9,NA,TRBJ2-7,few
TGTGCCAGCAGCCATAGGGACCCCGAGACGTGGTATTTT,CASSHRDPETWYF,TRBV4-2,NA,TRBJ2-3,NA
TGTGCCAGCTCACTGTCGGACGTCGCTACAGATACGCAGTATTTT,CASSLSDVATDTQYF,TRBV18,NA,TRBJ2-3,few
TGCGCCAGCAGGGGGCTCGACCGGCTCCATGGCTACACCTTC,CASRGLDRLHGYTF,TRBV5-1,NA,TRBJ1-2,many
TGTGCCAGCAGCTTGGTTTTAGCGGGATTAGGAGAGACCCAGTACTTC,CASSLVLAGLGETQYF,TRBV5-6,TRBD2,TRBJ2-5,many
TGCAGCGTAAGAGAGGGGGCGCAAGGTGAAAAACTGTTTTTT,CSVREGAQGEKLFF,TRBV29-1,TRBD1,TRBJ1-4,NA